The 5 T cell receptor beta chains in this list originate from one sample, sequenced in a study of T cells after posttransplantation cyclophosphamide. Sequencing used immunoSEQ multiplex PCR; TCRdb keeps in-frame clones, though not all of them. The data contain roughly 12,000 clones, approximately 2% of them singletons. Treatment was busulfan-fludarabine conditioning, a marrow graft, and cyclophosphamide on days +3 and +4. The sample in question was PBMCs, obtained after allogeneic stem cell transplant with posttransplant cyclophosphamide. The receptors here all came from a male patient aged 25-45 years who received an allogeneic stem cell transplant from a related donor, was CMV-positive, and had no GVHD. Some of these T cells may belong to the graft donor.

The chain carries TRBV19 and TRBJ2-2; 7 nucleotides align to TRBD1. Trimming cost V 5 bases and J 4 bases; bases outside gene matches: 16. This CDR3 is 18 amino acids long. Germline CDR1 LNHDA, CDR2 SQIVND (reference sequence). DNA of the CDR3: TGTGCCAGTAGTTCCTGGCCCCCGGGACAGACGCTCACCGGGGAGCTGTTTTTT. Translation: CASSSWPPGQTLTGELFF.

The chain employs TRBV4-3 and TRBJ2-3, with D perhaps matching TRBD1 (5 bases). V shed 0 bases and J shed 7 bases, with 23 bases lying between them. The CDR3 contains 18 residues. CDR1 LGHNA and CDR2 YSLEER come from the germline V gene. The CDR3 nucleotides are TGCGCCAGCAGCCAAGATCTCCTGACAGCGAACATCTTGAATACGCAGTATTTT. It is translated as CASSQDLLTANILNTQYF.

CDR3: CSVERGQSDTQYF. The CDR3 region has the DNA TGCAGCGTTGAGCGGGGACAGTCAGATACGCAGTATTTT. V is TRBV29-1 and J is TRBJ2-3; TRBD1 might be the D (7 bases). The germline V gene has CDR1 SQVTM and CDR2 ANQGSEA. V lost 3 bases, J lost 4 bases, and 11 bases lay in between. This CDR3 comprises 13 residues.

This clone was seen a few times. The genes are TRBV5-1 and TRBJ2-5, with 13 bases aligning to TRBD2. Trimming cost V 5 bases and J 5 bases; bases outside gene matches: 3. The germline CDR1 and CDR2 sequences are SGHRS and YFSETQ. This CDR3 has 14 amino acids. The CDR3 coding sequence is TGCGCCAGCAGGGTGGGACTAGCGGGGGAGACCCAGTACTTC. Protein product: CASRVGLAGETQYF.

This clone showed up just a few times. The chain links TRBV7-8 to TRBJ2-5; D gene ambiguous. V lost 1 base to trimming and J lost 5 bases, with 5 bases between them. Germline V gene lookup returns CDR1 SGHVS and CDR2 FQNEAQ. The CDR3 length is 12 residues. The CDR3 is CASSLVRETQYF. The CDR3 region has the DNA TGTGCCAGCAGCTTAGTTCGGGAGACCCAGTACTTC.